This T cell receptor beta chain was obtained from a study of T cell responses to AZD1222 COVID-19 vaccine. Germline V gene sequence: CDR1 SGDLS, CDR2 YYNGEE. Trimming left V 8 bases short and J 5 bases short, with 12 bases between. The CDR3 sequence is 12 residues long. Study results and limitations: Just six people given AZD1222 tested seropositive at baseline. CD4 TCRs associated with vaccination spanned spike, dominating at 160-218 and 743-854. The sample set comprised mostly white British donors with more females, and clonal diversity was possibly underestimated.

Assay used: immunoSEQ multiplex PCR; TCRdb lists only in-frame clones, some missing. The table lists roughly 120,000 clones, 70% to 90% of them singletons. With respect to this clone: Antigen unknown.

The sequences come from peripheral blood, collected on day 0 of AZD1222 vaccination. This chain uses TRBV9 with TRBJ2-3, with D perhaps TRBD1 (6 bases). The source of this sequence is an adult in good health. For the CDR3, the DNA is TGTGCCAGTAACAGGGAGAAAGATACGCAGTATTTT. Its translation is CASNREKDTQYF.